This T cell receptor beta chain stems from a study of vaccination effects on CD4 cells after COVID-19. General study results and limits: Whether induced by infection or by vaccine, clones showed marked clonal contraction late after vaccination.

With V trimmed by 7 bases and J by 8 bases, 14 bases remained unmatched. CDR3 length equals 15 residues. In germline, CDR1 is LNHDA, CDR2 SQIVND (reference sequence). Sequencing was performed with immunoSEQ multiplex PCR; in TCRdb, only in-frame clones are kept and a portion is missing. The sample has 40,000 to 50,000 clones, around 70% seen once. Sequencing in the ViraFEST assay came after antigen-specific CD4+ T cells had been expanded with viral peptide pools, which were used to stimulate PBMC. CD4+ T cells were isolated after less than 12 days of culture. Nucleocapsid antibodies were negative in the vaccine recipients, who had never had SARS-CoV-2 infection. After 1.5 million to 2 million PBMC were placed in each well, they were cultured with approximately 10 IU/ml IL-2 and roughly 10 ug/ml peptides. Regarding this clone: What it binds is unknown.

The receptor comes from a human donor who received a COVID-19 vaccine. Here the sequenced sample was CD4+ T cells from PBMCs cultured with HCoV-OC43 spike peptides, taken before COVID-19 vaccination. Subset noted: HCoV-OC43 spike overlapping peptide pool stimulation. V usage is TRBV19 and J usage is TRBJ1-2; 9 nucleotides align to TRBD1. This CDR3 reads CASTVYGTGSKGYTF. CDR3 nucleotides: TGTGCCAGTACCGTATACGGGACAGGGAGCAAGGGCTACACCTTC.